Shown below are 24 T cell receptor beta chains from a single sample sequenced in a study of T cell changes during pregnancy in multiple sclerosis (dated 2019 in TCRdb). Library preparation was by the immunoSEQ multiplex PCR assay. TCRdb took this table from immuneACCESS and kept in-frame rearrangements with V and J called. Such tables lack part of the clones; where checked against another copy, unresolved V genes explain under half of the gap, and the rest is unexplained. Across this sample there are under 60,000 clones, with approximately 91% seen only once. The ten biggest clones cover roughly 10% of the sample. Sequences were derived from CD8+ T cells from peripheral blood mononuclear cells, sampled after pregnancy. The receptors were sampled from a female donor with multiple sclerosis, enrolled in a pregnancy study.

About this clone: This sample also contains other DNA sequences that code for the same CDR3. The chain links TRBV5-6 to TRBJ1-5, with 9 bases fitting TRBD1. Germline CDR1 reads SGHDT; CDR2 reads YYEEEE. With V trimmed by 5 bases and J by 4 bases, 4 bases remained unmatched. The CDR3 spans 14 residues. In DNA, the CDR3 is TGTGCCAGCAGTTTTGGGACAGGGAATCAGCCCCAGCATTTT. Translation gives CASSFGTGNQPQHF. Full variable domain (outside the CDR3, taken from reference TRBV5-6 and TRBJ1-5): DAGVTQSPTHLIKTRGQQVTLRCSPKSGHDTVSWYQQALGQGPQFIFQYYEEEERQRGNFPDRFSGHQFPNYSSELNVNALLLGDSALYLCASSFGTGNQPQHFGDGTRLSIL.

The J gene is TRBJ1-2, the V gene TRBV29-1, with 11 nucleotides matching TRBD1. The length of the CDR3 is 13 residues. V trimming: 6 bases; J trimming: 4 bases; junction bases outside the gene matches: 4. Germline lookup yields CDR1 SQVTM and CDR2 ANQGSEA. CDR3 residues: CSVRGTGGYGYTF. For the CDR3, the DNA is TGCAGCGTGAGGGGGACAGGGGGCTATGGCTACACCTTC.

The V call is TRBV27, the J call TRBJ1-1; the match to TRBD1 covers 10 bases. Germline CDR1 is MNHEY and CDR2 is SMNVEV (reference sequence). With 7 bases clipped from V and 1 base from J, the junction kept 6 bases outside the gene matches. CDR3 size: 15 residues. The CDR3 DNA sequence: TGTGCCAGCATCCACCGGGACAGGGGGAACACTGAAGCTTTCTTT. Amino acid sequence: CASIHRDRGNTEAFF.

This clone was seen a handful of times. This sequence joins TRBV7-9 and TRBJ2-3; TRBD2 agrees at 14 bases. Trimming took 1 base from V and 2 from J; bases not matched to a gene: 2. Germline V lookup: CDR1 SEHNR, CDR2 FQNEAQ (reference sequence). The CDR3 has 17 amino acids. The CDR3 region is CASSLGTSGGHTDTQYF. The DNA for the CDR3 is TGTGCCAGCAGCTTAGGGACTAGCGGGGGGCACACAGATACGCAGTATTTT.

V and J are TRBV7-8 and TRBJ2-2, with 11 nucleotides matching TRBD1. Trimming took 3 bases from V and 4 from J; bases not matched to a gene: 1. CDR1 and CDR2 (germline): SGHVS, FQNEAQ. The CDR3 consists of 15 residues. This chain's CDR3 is CASSFGQGATGELFF. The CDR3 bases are TGTGCCAGCAGCTTTGGACAGGGGGCCACCGGGGAGCTGTTTTTT.

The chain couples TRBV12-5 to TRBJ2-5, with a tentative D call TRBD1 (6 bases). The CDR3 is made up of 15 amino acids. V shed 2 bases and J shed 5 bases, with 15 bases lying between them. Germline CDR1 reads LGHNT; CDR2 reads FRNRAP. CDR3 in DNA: TGTGCTAGTGGTTTGCCTACTACAGGGTTGGAGACCCAGTACTTC. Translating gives CASGLPTTGLETQYF.

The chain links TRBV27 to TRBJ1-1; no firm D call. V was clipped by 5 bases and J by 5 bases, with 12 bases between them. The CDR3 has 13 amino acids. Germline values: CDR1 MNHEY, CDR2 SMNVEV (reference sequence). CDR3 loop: CASSPTGLTEAFF. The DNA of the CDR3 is TGTGCCAGCAGTCCCACGGGGTTAACTGAAGCTTTCTTT.

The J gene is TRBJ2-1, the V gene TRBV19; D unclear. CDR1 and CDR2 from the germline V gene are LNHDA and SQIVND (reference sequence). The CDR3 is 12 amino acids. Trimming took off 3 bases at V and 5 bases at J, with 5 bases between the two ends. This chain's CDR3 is CASSITNNEQFF. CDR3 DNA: TGTGCCAGTAGTATTACTAACAATGAGCAGTTCTTC.

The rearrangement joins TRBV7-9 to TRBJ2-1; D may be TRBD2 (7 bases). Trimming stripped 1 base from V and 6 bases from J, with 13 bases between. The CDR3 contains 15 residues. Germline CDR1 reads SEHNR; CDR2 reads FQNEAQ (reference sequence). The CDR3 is CASSLDWGGANEQFF. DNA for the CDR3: TGTGCCAGCAGCTTAGATTGGGGGGGGGCCAATGAGCAGTTCTTC.

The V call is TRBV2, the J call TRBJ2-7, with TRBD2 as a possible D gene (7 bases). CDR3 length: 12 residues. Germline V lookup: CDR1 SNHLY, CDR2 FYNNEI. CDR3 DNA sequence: TGTGCTACCGAGGGGGGGGCGTACGAGCAGTACTTC. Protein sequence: CATEGGAYEQYF.

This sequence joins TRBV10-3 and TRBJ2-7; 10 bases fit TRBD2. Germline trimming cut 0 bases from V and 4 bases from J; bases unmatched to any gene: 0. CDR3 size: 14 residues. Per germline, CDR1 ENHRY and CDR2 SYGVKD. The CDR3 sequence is CAISESLAGYEQYF. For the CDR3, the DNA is TGTGCCATCAGTGAGTCACTAGCGGGGTACGAGCAGTACTTC.

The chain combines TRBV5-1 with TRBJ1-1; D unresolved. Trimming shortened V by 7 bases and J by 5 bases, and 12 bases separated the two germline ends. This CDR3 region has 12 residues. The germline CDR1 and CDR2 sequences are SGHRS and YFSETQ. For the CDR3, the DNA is TGCGCCAGCTTGGGTCGGGGAACTGAAGCTTTCTTT. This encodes CASLGRGTEAFF.

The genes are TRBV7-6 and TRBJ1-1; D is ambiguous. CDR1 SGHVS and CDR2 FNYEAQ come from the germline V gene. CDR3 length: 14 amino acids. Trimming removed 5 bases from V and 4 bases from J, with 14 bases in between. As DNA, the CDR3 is TGTGCCAGCAGCCCCATGTCGCTTAGCACTGAAGCTTTCTTT. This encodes CASSPMSLSTEAFF.

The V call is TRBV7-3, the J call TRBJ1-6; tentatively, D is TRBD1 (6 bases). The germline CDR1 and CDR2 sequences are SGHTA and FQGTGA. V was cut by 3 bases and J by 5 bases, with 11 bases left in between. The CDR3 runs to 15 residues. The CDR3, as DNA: TGTGCCAGCAGCTTCCGGGACAAGGATAATTCACCCCTCCACTTT. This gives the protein CASSFRDKDNSPLHF.

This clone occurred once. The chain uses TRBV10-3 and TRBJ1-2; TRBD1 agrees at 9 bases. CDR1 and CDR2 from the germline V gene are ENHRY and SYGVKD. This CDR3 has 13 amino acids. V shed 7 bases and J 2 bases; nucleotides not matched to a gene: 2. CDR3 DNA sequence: TGTGCCATCATGGACAGGGGCAACTATGGCTACACCTTC. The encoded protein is CAIMDRGNYGYTF.

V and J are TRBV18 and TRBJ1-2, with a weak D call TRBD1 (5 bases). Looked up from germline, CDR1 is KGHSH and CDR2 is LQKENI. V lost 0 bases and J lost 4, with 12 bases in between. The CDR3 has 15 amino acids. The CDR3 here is CASSPPSAGTYGYTF. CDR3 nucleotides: TGTGCCAGCTCACCACCGTCCGCGGGGACCTATGGCTACACCTTC. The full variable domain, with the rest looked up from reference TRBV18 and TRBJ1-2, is NAGVMQNPRHLVRRRGQEARLRCSPMKGHSHVYWYRQLPEEGLKFMVYLQKENIIDESGMPKERFSAEFPKEGPSILRIQQVVRGDSAAYFCASSPPSAGTYGYTFGSGTRLTVV.

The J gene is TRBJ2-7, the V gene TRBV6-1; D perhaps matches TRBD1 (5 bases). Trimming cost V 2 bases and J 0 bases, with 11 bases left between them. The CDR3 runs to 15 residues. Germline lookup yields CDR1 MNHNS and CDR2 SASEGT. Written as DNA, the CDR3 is TGTGCCAGCAGTGAACACGGACATTTCTCCTACGAGCAGTACTTC. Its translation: CASSEHGHFSYEQYF.

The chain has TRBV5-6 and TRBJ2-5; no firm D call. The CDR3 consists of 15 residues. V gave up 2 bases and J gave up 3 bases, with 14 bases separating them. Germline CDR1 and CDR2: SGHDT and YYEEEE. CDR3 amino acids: CASSFARRLKETQYF. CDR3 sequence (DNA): TGTGCCAGCAGCTTCGCCCGCAGGCTAAAAGAGACCCAGTACTTC. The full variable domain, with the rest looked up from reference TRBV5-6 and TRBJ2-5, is DAGVTQSPTHLIKTRGQQVTLRCSPKSGHDTVSWYQQALGQGPQFIFQYYEEEERQRGNFPDRFSGHQFPNYSSELNVNALLLGDSALYLCASSFARRLKETQYFGPGTRLLVL.

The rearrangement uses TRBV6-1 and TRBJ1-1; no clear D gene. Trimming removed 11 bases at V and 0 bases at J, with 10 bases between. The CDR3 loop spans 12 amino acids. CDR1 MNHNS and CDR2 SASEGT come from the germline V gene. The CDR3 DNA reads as TGTGCCCTGCAAGAGATGAACACTGAAGCTTTCTTT. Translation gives CALQEMNTEAFF.

The CDR3 sequence: CAWWTGTGANVLTF. CDR3 in DNA: TGTGCCTGGTGGACAGGGACCGGGGCCAACGTCCTGACTTTC. The genes are TRBV30 and TRBJ2-6; 8 bases align to TRBD1. This CDR3 has 14 amino acids. The ends lost 5 bases at V and 4 bases at J; junction bases unmatched: 4. The germline gives CDR1 GTSNPN, CDR2 SVGIG (reference sequence). Full variable domain (remainder filled in from reference TRBV30 and TRBJ2-6): SQTIHQWPATLVQPVGSPLSLECTVEGTSNPNLYWYRQAAGRGLQLLFYSVGIGQISSEVPQNLSASRPQDRQFILSSKKLLLSDSGFYLCAWWTGTGANVLTFGAGSRLTVL.

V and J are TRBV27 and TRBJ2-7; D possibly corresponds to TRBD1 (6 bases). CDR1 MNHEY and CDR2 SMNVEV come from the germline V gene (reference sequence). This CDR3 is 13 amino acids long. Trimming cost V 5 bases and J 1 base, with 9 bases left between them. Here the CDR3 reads CASSRQASYEQYF. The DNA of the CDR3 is TGTGCCAGCAGTAGACAGGCTTCCTACGAGCAGTACTTC.

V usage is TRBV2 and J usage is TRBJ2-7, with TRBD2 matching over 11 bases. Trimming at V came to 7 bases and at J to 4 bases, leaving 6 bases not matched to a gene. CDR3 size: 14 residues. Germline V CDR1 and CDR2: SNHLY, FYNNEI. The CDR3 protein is CASMASGGRYEQYF. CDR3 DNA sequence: TGTGCCAGCATGGCTAGCGGGGGGCGTTACGAGCAGTACTTC.

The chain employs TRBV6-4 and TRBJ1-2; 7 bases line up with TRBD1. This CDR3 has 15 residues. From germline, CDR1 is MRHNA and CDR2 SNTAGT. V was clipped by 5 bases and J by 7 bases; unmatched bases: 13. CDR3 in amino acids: CASSSTGQGVGGYTF. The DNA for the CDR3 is TGTGCCAGCAGTTCCACCGGTCAGGGGGTCGGTGGCTACACCTTC.

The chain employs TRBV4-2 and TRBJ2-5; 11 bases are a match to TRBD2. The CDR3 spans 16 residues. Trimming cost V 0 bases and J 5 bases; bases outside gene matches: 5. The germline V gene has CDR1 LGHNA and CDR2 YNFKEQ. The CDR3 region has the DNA TGTGCCAGCAGCCAAGATAGTAGCGGGGGGGCGGAGACCCAGTACTTC. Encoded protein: CASSQDSSGGAETQYF.